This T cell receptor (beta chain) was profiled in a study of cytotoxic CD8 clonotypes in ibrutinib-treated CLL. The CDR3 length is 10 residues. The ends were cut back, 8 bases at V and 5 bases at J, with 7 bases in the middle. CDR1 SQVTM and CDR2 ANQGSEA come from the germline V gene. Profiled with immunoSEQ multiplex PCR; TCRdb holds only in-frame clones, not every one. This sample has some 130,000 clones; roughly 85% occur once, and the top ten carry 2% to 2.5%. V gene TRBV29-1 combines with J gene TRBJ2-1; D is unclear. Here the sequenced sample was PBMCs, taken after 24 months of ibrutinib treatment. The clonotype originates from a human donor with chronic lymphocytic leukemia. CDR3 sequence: CSLGNNEQFF. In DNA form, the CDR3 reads TGCAGCCTGGGTAACAATGAGCAGTTCTTC.